This T cell receptor (beta chain) appears in the sequencing data of a study of cytomegalovirus exposure and HLA in healthy donors. 13 Jbeta primers and 60 Vbeta primers were used for the PCR. Assay used: immunoSEQ multiplex PCR; TCRdb lists only in-frame clones, some missing. The sample lists roughly 190,000 clones; approximately 77% were seen once. Sequencing input: PBMCs. The sequence was collected from a man aged 40-49 years in good health and CMV-seropositive.

Written as DNA, the CDR3 is TGTGCCAGCAGCCAAGACGGAGGGCTTCTGAACACTGAAGCTTTCTTT. This sequence encodes CASSQDGGLLNTEAFF. The V gene is TRBV7-9, the J gene TRBJ1-1; no clear D. CDR3 length: 16 residues. Per the germline V gene, CDR1 is SEHNR and CDR2 is FQNEAQ (reference sequence). V was cut by 5 bases and J by 0 bases, with 16 bases left in between.